The 29 T cell receptor beta chains listed next were all sequenced from one sample in a study of cytomegalovirus exposure and HLA in healthy donors. Use of 60 Vbeta and 13 Jbeta primers characterized the PCR. Method: immunoSEQ multiplex PCR; TCRdb's copy keeps in-frame clones and lacks some. The sample shows around 100,000 clones, 74% of them seen only once. The sequencing input was PBMCs. The source is a man over 45 in good health and CMV-seropositive.

This chain joins TRBV2 and TRBJ2-3, with 8 positions matching TRBD1. With 6 bases clipped from V and 6 bases from J, the junction kept 11 bases outside the gene matches. Germline CDR1 SNHLY, CDR2 FYNNEI. The CDR3 has 15 amino acids. CDR3 in DNA: TGTGCCAGCAGCTACGGACAGGGCCTAGGGGATACGCAGTATTTT. It codes for CASSYGQGLGDTQYF.

This chain links TRBV5-1 with TRBJ2-5; D call uncertain. The CDR3 extends over 13 amino acids. Trimming stripped 5 bases from V and 4 bases from J, with 12 bases between. Per germline, CDR1 SGHRS and CDR2 YFSETQ. CDR3 coding DNA: TGCGCCAGCAGGGTGGCCGCCCCAGAGACCCAGTACTTC. This gives the protein CASRVAAPETQYF.

This chain joins TRBV29-1 and TRBJ1-1, with D possibly matching TRBD1 (5 bases). Germline V lookup: CDR1 SQVTM, CDR2 ANQGSEA. CDR3 length equals 11 residues. Trimming pared 7 bases from V and 4 bases from J, leaving 10 bases between. CDR3 residues: CSALDSTEAFF. The CDR3, as DNA: TGCAGCGCCCTAGACAGCACTGAAGCTTTCTTT. Drawing the rest from reference TRBV29-1 and TRBJ1-1, the complete variable domain is SAVISQKPSRDICQRGTSLTIQCQVDSQVTMMFWYRQQPGQSLTLIATANQGSEATYESGFVIDKFPISRPNLTFSTLTVSNMSPEDSSIYLCSALDSTEAFFGQGTRLTVV.

With respect to this clone: One junction end disagrees with the germline gene, perhaps due to a read error. The same CDR3 can be traced to other DNA sequences in this sample. The genes are TRBV5-1 and TRBJ2-7, with D maybe TRBD1 (7 bases). This CDR3 spans 13 amino acids. Germline CDR1 reads SGHRS; CDR2 reads YFSETQ. CDR3 DNA sequence: TGCGCCAGCAGCCTAGACAGGGCTCGGGAGCAATACTTC. Protein sequence: CASSLDRAREQYF.

This sequence joins TRBV15 and TRBJ2-7; 7 bases are shared with TRBD1. The V segment lost 0 bases and the J segment 3 bases; nucleotides outside the gene matches: 5. The CDR3 length is 15 residues. Germline lookup yields CDR1 LNHNV and CDR2 YYDKDF (reference sequence). This chain's CDR3 is CATSREKGASYEQYF. CDR3 nucleotides: TGTGCCACCAGCAGAGAGAAGGGGGCTAGCTACGAGCAGTACTTC.

This chain uses TRBV4-2 with TRBJ2-5; TRBD2 might be the D (5 bases). CDR3 length: 15 amino acids. Germline-derived CDR1 and CDR2 are LGHNA and YNFKEQ. The V end lost 0 bases, the J end lost 4 bases, and 12 bases lay between the germline ends. CDR3 in amino acids: CASSQDPQAAETQYF. CDR3 bases: TGTGCCAGCAGCCAAGATCCACAAGCGGCAGAGACCCAGTACTTC.

The gene calls are TRBV2 and TRBJ2-3; 10 bases line up with TRBD2. This CDR3 region has 15 residues. Germline V gene lookup returns CDR1 SNHLY and CDR2 FYNNEI. V shed 6 bases, J shed 3 bases, and the junction held 6 bases outside the gene matches. CDR3 in DNA: TGTGCCAGCAGCGTTAGCGGGAGGAGGACAGATACGCAGTATTTT. Amino acid sequence: CASSVSGRRTDTQYF.

In DNA, the CDR3 is TGTGCCAGCAGCTTTGAATCAGGGCAAGCTTTCTTT. Its translation is CASSFESGQAFF. This chain links TRBV7-2 with TRBJ1-1; D may be TRBD1 (5 bases). The CDR3 loop spans 12 amino acids. Germline CDR1 is SGHTA and CDR2 is FQGNSA. Trimming left V 3 bases short and J 9 bases short, with 11 bases between.

The chain combines TRBV9 with TRBJ2-1; the D is unclear. From germline, CDR1 is SGDLS and CDR2 YYNGEE. V dropped 3 bases and J dropped 0 bases, with 10 bases sitting between them. The CDR3 length is 15 residues. In DNA, the CDR3 is TGTGCCAGCAGCGCATCCATCAGCTCCTACAATGAGCAGTTCTTC. Translating gives CASSASISSYNEQFF.

The gene calls are TRBV6-5 and TRBJ1-1, with D unresolved. V was trimmed by 0 bases and J by 5 bases, leaving 10 bases between them. CDR1 and CDR2 (germline): MNHEY, SVGAGI. CDR3 length: 14 amino acids. CDR3 amino acids: CASSYSNARTEAFF. CDR3 sequence (DNA): TGTGCCAGCAGTTACTCTAACGCTAGGACTGAAGCTTTCTTT.

V usage is TRBV18 and J usage is TRBJ2-6; D is unresolved. The germline V gene encodes CDR1 KGHSH and CDR2 LQKENI. The CDR3 runs to 16 residues. Trimming cost V 3 bases and J 1 base, with 10 bases left between them. CDR3 in amino acids: CASSPLSGSGANVLTF. The CDR3 bases are TGTGCCAGCTCACCTCTCTCGGGTTCTGGGGCCAACGTCCTGACTTTC.

The V call is TRBV29-1, the J call TRBJ2-5; perhaps TRBD1 as D (6 bases). The CDR3 contains 13 residues. V lost 6 bases and J lost 1, with 12 bases in between. Germline V gene data show CDR1 as SQVTM and CDR2 as ANQGSEA. In DNA, the CDR3 is TGCAGCGTAGGACGGGACATCCAAGAGACCCAGTACTTC. Translation: CSVGRDIQETQYF.

The J gene is TRBJ2-7, the V gene TRBV5-1; tentatively, D is TRBD2 (5 bases). This CDR3 has 15 residues. Germline V lookup: CDR1 SGHRS, CDR2 YFSETQ. Between the trimmed V and J ends, which lost 2 bases and 4 bases, there was a span of 16 bases. The CDR3, as DNA: TGCGCCAGCAGCTTCCGGGGTACTAATGGATACGAGCAGTACTTC. This translates into CASSFRGTNGYEQYF.

The chain has TRBV18 and TRBJ1-1; D not certain. The ends were cut back, 6 bases at V and 2 bases at J, with 7 bases in the middle. The V gene's germline CDR1 is KGHSH and CDR2 LQKENI. This CDR3 contains 12 residues. This CDR3 reads CASSGDNTEAFF. DNA for the CDR3: TGTGCCAGCTCCGGAGACAACACTGAAGCTTTCTTT.

The V gene is TRBV5-1, the J gene TRBJ2-5, with TRBD2 matching 13 bases. This CDR3 spans 16 amino acids. Per the germline V gene, CDR1 is SGHRS and CDR2 is YFSETQ. The V gene end was trimmed by 5 bases and the J gene end by 4 bases; junction bases not matched to a gene: 8. Here the CDR3 reads CASSLGLAGEIETQYF. For the CDR3, the DNA is TGCGCCAGCAGTCTAGGACTAGCGGGGGAAATAGAGACCCAGTACTTC.

As regards this clone: At one end the junction does not follow the germline gene, possibly because of a read error. The CDR3 here is CSSSSSPLAGGVSYEQYF. The CDR3 region has the DNA TGTTCCAGCAGCTCATCCCCCCTAGCGGGAGGGGTGTCCTACGAGCAGTACTTC. The V gene is TRBV7-9, the J gene TRBJ2-5; TRBD2 aligns across 12 bases. The J call may be in error: the DNA end matches TRBJ2-7 better. The CDR3 is 18 amino acids. Germline assignment: CDR1 SEHNR and CDR2 FQNEAQ (reference sequence).

The J gene is TRBJ1-4, the V gene TRBV9, with TRBD1 identical over 7 bases. The ends lost 7 bases at V and 4 bases at J; junction bases unmatched: 13. The CDR3 is made up of 16 amino acids. CDR1 is SGDLS and CDR2 is YYNGEE in the germline V gene. The CDR3 nucleotides are TGTGCCAGCGCGCCGGGGACAGCCGTTTTTAATGAAAAACTGTTTTTT. It codes for CASAPGTAVFNEKLFF.

The chain has TRBV6-5 and TRBJ1-1; tentatively, D is TRBD1 (5 bases). The CDR3 spans 15 residues. The germline CDR1 and CDR2 sequences are MNHEY and SVGAGI. Trimming removed 3 bases at V and 1 base at J, with 12 bases between. CDR3 DNA sequence: TGTGCCAGCAGTTATGGGGCGCAAACGAACACTGAAGCTTTCTTT. Amino acid sequence: CASSYGAQTNTEAFF.

This clone was counted a few times. V usage is TRBV2 and J usage is TRBJ1-3; D remains ambiguous. The CDR3 runs to 13 residues. Germline V gives CDR1 SNHLY, CDR2 FYNNEI. With 8 bases removed from V and 4 bases from J, the gap between germline ends came to 12 bases. The CDR3 bases are TGTGCCAGCGGTTCCGGGAACGGAAACACCATATATTTT. Residues: CASGSGNGNTIYF.

J is TRBJ2-1 and V is TRBV9; TRBD2 aligns across 7 bases. The junction had 4 bases not matched to a gene; V was cut back by 0 bases and J by 4 bases. CDR3 size: 15 residues. Germline CDR1 is SGDLS and CDR2 is YYNGEE. The chain's CDR3 is CASSVGGGNYNEQFF. The DNA of the CDR3 is TGTGCCAGCAGCGTAGGCGGGGGAAATTACAATGAGCAGTTCTTC.

This clone was detected once. V usage is TRBV15 and J usage is TRBJ1-2; 9 nucleotides match TRBD1. The CDR3 runs 13 residues. Germline loops: CDR1 LNHNV, CDR2 YYDKDF (reference sequence). V lost 3 bases to trimming and J lost 8 bases; unmatched junction nucleotides: 4. DNA of the CDR3: TGTGCCACCAGCAGGGGACAGGGCCTCGGCTACACCTTC. Encoded protein: CATSRGQGLGYTF.

The rearrangement uses TRBV30 and TRBJ1-1, with 7 bases that match TRBD1. The CDR3 extends over 14 amino acids. CDR1 and CDR2 (germline): GTSNPN, SVGIG (reference sequence). The V segment lost 0 bases and the J segment 5 bases; nucleotides outside the gene matches: 6. The CDR3 sequence is CAWSVPGTATEAFF. CDR3 DNA sequence: TGTGCCTGGAGTGTACCCGGGACAGCGACTGAAGCTTTCTTT.

The chain carries TRBV5-1 and TRBJ2-2; 8 positions match TRBD2. The length of the CDR3 is 16 residues. Germline assignment: CDR1 SGHRS and CDR2 YFSETQ. The V gene end was trimmed by 6 bases and the J gene end by 6 bases; junction bases not matched to a gene: 13. The CDR3 nucleotides read TGCGCCAGCACCGTTACCCCGGGACTAGGGCCCGGGGAGCTGTTTTTT. Translating gives CASTVTPGLGPGELFF. Full variable domain (outside the CDR3, taken from reference TRBV5-1 and TRBJ2-2): KAGVTQTPRYLIKTRGQQVTLSCSPISGHRSVSWYQQTPGQGLQFLFEYFSETQRNKGNFPGRFSGRQFSNSRSEMNVSTLELGDSALYLCASTVTPGLGPGELFFGEGSRLTVL.

CDR3 DNA: TGCGCCAGCAGCCAAGCCCCCCAGGGGCCGCAGTGGAATTCACCCCTCCACTTT. It codes for CASSQAPQGPQWNSPLHF. This sequence joins TRBV4-1 and TRBJ1-6, with D maybe TRBD1 (6 bases). Germline V CDR1 and CDR2: MGHRA, YSYEKL. The V end lost 1 base, the J end lost 7 bases, and 20 bases lay between the germline ends. CDR3 length: 18 amino acids.

This chain links TRBV15 with TRBJ1-5, with unresolved D. Germline V CDR1 and CDR2: LNHNV, YYDKDF (reference sequence). V was pared by 1 base and J by 7 bases, with 8 bases between. CDR3 length: 13 residues. CDR3: CATSRVQRQPQHF. The CDR3 DNA reads as TGTGCCACCAGCAGAGTCCAGCGGCAGCCCCAGCATTTT.

Concerning this clone: An end of the junction differs from the germline gene, which may be a read error. V and J are TRBV4-1 and TRBJ2-4; D not certain. The V gene's germline CDR1 is MGHRA and CDR2 YSYEKL. The CDR3 totals 15 residues. CDR3 bases: TGCGCCAGCAGCCAAGATTGGGTGGGCAAAAACAGTCAGTACTTC. This gives the protein CASSQDWVGKNSQYF.

This clone was seen more than once but under ten times. The chain has TRBV6-5 and TRBJ1-1; D may be TRBD1 (5 bases). This CDR3 is built from 14 residues. Germline V gene sequence: CDR1 MNHEY, CDR2 SVGAGI. V lost 0 bases to trimming and J lost 6 bases, with 11 bases between them. In DNA form, the CDR3 reads TGTGCCAGCAGTTACTCGAGAGGAGGGGCTGAAGCTTTCTTT. It translates to CASSYSRGGAEAFF.

V and J are TRBV18 and TRBJ2-3; D not certain. The germline gives CDR1 KGHSH, CDR2 LQKENI. The CDR3 has 14 residues. Trimming left V 3 bases short and J 0 bases short, with 7 bases between. The CDR3 sequence: CASSPWLSTDTQYF. The CDR3 DNA reads as TGTGCCAGCTCACCGTGGCTTAGCACAGATACGCAGTATTTT.

The chain links TRBV6-5 to TRBJ1-2, with a tentative D call TRBD1 (5 bases). V dropped 5 bases and J dropped 4 bases, with 14 bases sitting between them. The germline gives CDR1 MNHEY, CDR2 SVGAGI. The CDR3 is 14 amino acids. CDR3 protein: CASSGPLRGYGYTF. The CDR3 bases are TGTGCCAGCAGTGGCCCCTTAAGGGGCTATGGCTACACCTTC.